This T cell receptor (beta chain) derives from a study of shared clonotypes between healthy human individuals. Several immunoSEQ plates held equal portions of the genomic DNA taken from each subset. Produced via immunoSEQ multiplex PCR; TCRdb's table is partial and in-frame only. The sample holds about 2.4 million clones; 80% to 95% are singletons and the top ten take around 0.37%. Within Nashville, Tennessee resided all donors, each a Caucasian adult. This receptor was identified in a man between 18 and 29 years old in good health. Some clones in this sample may be carry-over from other donors' samples. Sequenced: naive CD4+ T cells from PBMCs. Noted subset: CD45RA+ positively selected.

CDR3 in amino acids: CASSHPGQGVFEQYF. CDR3 bases: TGCGCCAGCAGCCACCCGGGACAGGGGGTTTTCGAGCAGTACTTC. The V gene is TRBV4-1, the J gene TRBJ2-7; 11 bases fit TRBD1. Germline CDR1 is MGHRA and CDR2 is YSYEKL. Trimming removed 3 bases from V and 6 bases from J; junction bases left unmatched: 7. The CDR3 loop spans 15 amino acids.